Each of the 29 T cell receptor beta chains below was sequenced from the same sample in a study of blood T cell repertoires in COVID-19. Generated by immunoSEQ multiplex PCR, the TCRdb table keeps only in-frame clones and is missing some. Found here are 59,000 or so clones, 80% of them singletons; the top ten hold 6.5% to 8.5%. The sample consisted of peripheral blood. Every receptor here comes from a man aged 60 to 75 with acute or convalescent COVID-19.

The chain couples TRBV28 to TRBJ2-3, with 11 bases aligning to TRBD2. The CDR3 has 19 residues. Germline V CDR1 and CDR2: MDHEN, SYDVKM. J was trimmed by 3 bases and V by 5 bases; bases with no gene match: 16. CDR3 region: CASSPRRAWASGGTDTQYF. As DNA, the CDR3 is TGTGCCAGCAGTCCCCGTAGGGCTTGGGCTAGCGGGGGGACAGATACGCAGTATTTT.

V is TRBV24-1 and J is TRBJ2-3; 10 bases are a match to TRBD1. With 7 bases clipped from V and 4 bases from J, the junction kept 4 bases outside the gene matches. The germline gives CDR1 KGHDR, CDR2 SFDVKD. The CDR3 consists of 14 residues. The CDR3 loop reads CATRDRGPADTQYF. The CDR3 DNA is TGTGCCACCAGAGACAGGGGGCCGGCAGATACGCAGTATTTT.

There are a few counts of this clone. The chain joins TRBV5-4 to TRBJ2-1; maybe TRBD2 (6 bases). The CDR3 extends over 13 amino acids. In germline, CDR1 is SGHNT, CDR2 YYREEE (reference sequence). V lost 8 bases and J lost 7, with 16 bases in between. The CDR3 is CASERWGENEQFF. CDR3 coding DNA: TGTGCCAGTGAACGCTGGGGGGAGAATGAGCAGTTCTTC.

This chain connects TRBV20-1 to TRBJ2-5, with 9 positions matching TRBD1. The CDR3 loop spans 16 amino acids. The germline V gene has CDR1 DFQATT and CDR2 SNEGSKA (reference sequence). Trimming took 3 bases from V and 7 from J; bases not matched to a gene: 15. CDR3: CSASAGTGLSEGTQYF. CDR3 bases: TGCAGTGCTAGTGCCGGGACAGGGCTATCCGAGGGGACCCAGTACTTC.

The CDR3 region has the DNA TGTGCCAGCAGTTACGGTCTGGGACAGGGAGAGACCCAGTACTTC. Its protein product is CASSYGLGQGETQYF. The chain combines TRBV6-2 or TRBV6-3 with TRBJ2-5; 9 positions match TRBD1. Germline values: CDR1 MNHEY, CDR2 SVGEGT. J lost 4 bases, V lost 2 bases, and 5 bases had no gene match. The CDR3 has 15 amino acids.

This clone has more than one count but fewer than ten. The chain uses TRBV5-1 and TRBJ2-7, with TRBD2 identical over 8 bases. This CDR3 spans 17 amino acids. Germline CDR1 reads SGHRS; CDR2 reads YFSETQ. V was clipped by 0 bases and J by 7 bases; unmatched bases: 15. The CDR3 protein is CASSLADPGLVIREQYF. Written as DNA, the CDR3 is TGCGCCAGCAGCTTGGCGGACCCGGGACTAGTGATTAGAGAGCAGTACTTC.

There are a few counts of this clone. This chain connects TRBV3-1 (or the pseudogene TRBV3-2) to TRBJ2-3, with D perhaps matching TRBD1 (6 bases). The germline V and J ends were trimmed by 6 bases and 0 bases, with 16 bases remaining between them. The V gene's germline CDR1 is LGHDT and CDR2 YNNKEL (reference sequence). The CDR3 runs 16 residues. This chain's CDR3 is CASRYSGTTSTDTQYF. CDR3 coding DNA: TGTGCCAGCAGGTATTCCGGGACAACAAGCACAGATACGCAGTATTTT.

This chain uses TRBV9 with TRBJ2-6; D might be TRBD1 (5 bases). Deletions cut 3 bases from V and 2 bases from J, with 12 bases between. The CDR3 runs to 16 residues. CDR1 and CDR2 (germline): SGDLS, YYNGEE. The CDR3 DNA is TGTGCCAGCAGCGGGCCCAGCAGGGCTGGGGCCAACGTCCTGACTTTC. Translated: CASSGPSRAGANVLTF. Full variable domain (outside the CDR3, taken from reference TRBV9 and TRBJ2-6): DSGVTQTPKHLITATGQRVTLRCSPRSGDLSVYWYQQSLDQGLQFLIQYYNGEERAKGNILERFSAQQFPDLHSELNLSSLELGDSALYFCASSGPSRAGANVLTFGAGSRLTVL.

This chain joins TRBV5-1 and TRBJ2-3; the match to TRBD2 covers 8 bases. This CDR3 is built from 15 residues. Germline V gene data show CDR1 as SGHRS and CDR2 as YFSETQ. Trimming took 4 bases from V and 6 from J; bases not matched to a gene: 10. The CDR3 region is CASSTRTGGSDTQYF. CDR3 bases: TGCGCCAGCAGCACCAGAACGGGGGGGTCGGATACGCAGTATTTT.

The gene calls are TRBV5-1 and TRBJ2-5; a weak D match, TRBD1 (5 bases). Germline V lookup: CDR1 SGHRS, CDR2 YFSETQ. The CDR3 sequence is 15 residues long. Trimming removed 0 bases from V and 5 bases from J, with 14 bases in between. CDR3 nucleotide sequence: TGCGCCAGCAGCTTGGAGGGGCGCAGAATGGAGACCCAGTACTTC. The encoded protein is CASSLEGRRMETQYF.

The chain has TRBV9 and TRBJ2-5; 15 nucleotides match TRBD2. The CDR3 is 17 amino acids. The junction had 9 bases not matched to a gene; V was cut back by 4 bases and J by 5 bases. The germline gives CDR1 SGDLS, CDR2 YYNGEE. Here the CDR3 DNA reads TGTGCCAGCAGCCCGGGGACTAGCGGGGGGTGGAGGGAGACCCAGTACTTC. Protein product: CASSPGTSGGWRETQYF.

This chain uses TRBV6-4 with TRBJ2-2, with D possibly matching TRBD1 (5 bases). There are 16 residues in the CDR3. Per the germline V gene, CDR1 is MRHNA and CDR2 is SNTAGT. V lost 2 bases, J lost 6 bases, and 16 bases lay in between. The chain's CDR3 is CASSDPQGLSPGELFF. DNA for the CDR3: TGTGCCAGCAGTGACCCTCAGGGTTTAAGCCCCGGGGAGCTGTTTTTT.

V and J are TRBV6-5 and TRBJ2-1; 7 nucleotides align to TRBD1. Germline lookup yields CDR1 MNHEY and CDR2 SVGAGI. V lost 7 bases, J lost 5 bases, and 8 bases stayed unmatched. The CDR3 consists of 14 residues. The CDR3 coding sequence is TGTGCCAGCAAAAGGGGGCCTTTCGACAATGAGCAGTTCTTC. This gives the protein CASKRGPFDNEQFF.

A few counts support this clone. The genes are TRBV28 and TRBJ1-5; TRBD1 agrees at 7 bases. The V gene's germline CDR1 is MDHEN and CDR2 SYDVKM. Trimming took 6 bases from V and 6 from J; bases not matched to a gene: 8. The CDR3 runs to 14 residues. The CDR3 DNA reads as TGTGCCAGCAGCTTAACAGGGGCTACTCAGCCCCAGCATTTT. Protein: CASSLTGATQPQHF.

The CDR3: CASSLNLGLQAFF. Here the CDR3 DNA reads TGTGCCAGCAGTTTAAATCTGGGACTGCAAGCTTTCTTT. The chain couples TRBV28 to TRBJ1-1, with D tentatively TRBD1 (5 bases). The ends were cut back, 2 bases at V and 9 bases at J, with 13 bases in the middle. Germline V CDR1 and CDR2: MDHEN, SYDVKM. CDR3 size: 13 residues.

This clone was observed once. This chain links TRBV11-2 with TRBJ2-7, with 11 positions matching TRBD1. V lost 5 bases to trimming and J lost 0 bases; unmatched junction nucleotides: 9. Germline V gene sequence: CDR1 SGHAT, CDR2 FQNNGV. CDR3 length: 17 amino acids. The CDR3 here is CASSAGTGGLPSYEQYF. The CDR3 region has the DNA TGTGCCAGCAGCGCCGGGACAGGGGGTTTGCCCTCCTACGAGCAGTACTTC.

In the case of this clone: In the same sample, other DNA sequences code for this CDR3. The J gene is TRBJ1-2, the V gene TRBV7-8; D unclear. The CDR3 is 13 residues long. Trimming shortened V by 1 base and J by 4 bases, and 7 bases separated the two germline ends. The V gene's germline CDR1 is SGHVS and CDR2 FQNEAQ. The CDR3 DNA sequence: TGTGCCAGCAGCTTAGGCGAGGGCTATGGCTACACCTTC. Translated: CASSLGEGYGYTF.

This clone turned up a few times. The chain is built from TRBV12-3 or TRBV12-4 and TRBJ1-1; 7 positions agree with TRBD1. The CDR3 is 13 residues long. V was pared by 2 bases and J by 5 bases, with 2 bases of the junction left unmatched. The DNA of the CDR3 is TGTGCCAGCAGTTTACAGGGGGTGACTGAAGCTTTCTTT. It is translated as CASSLQGVTEAFF.

This rearrangement joins TRBV6-7 to TRBJ2-3; D possibly corresponds to TRBD2 (6 bases). TRBV6-7 is designated an ORF whose function remains uncertain. The CDR3 length is 13 residues. V lost 10 bases to trimming and J lost 2 bases, with 13 bases between them. CDR3 DNA: TGTGCCAACCCGAGGGACTCCACAGATACGCAGTATTTT. Protein sequence: CANPRDSTDTQYF.

The chain combines TRBV7-9 with TRBJ2-2; 15 positions agree with TRBD2. Germline loops: CDR1 SEHNR, CDR2 FQNEAQ (reference sequence). The V and J ends lost 5 bases and 6 bases, in that order; junction bases with no gene match: 13. CDR3 length: 19 residues. The CDR3 sequence: CASSLTWTSGGASSGELFF. Written as DNA, the CDR3 is TGTGCCAGCAGCCTCACCTGGACTAGCGGGGGGGCCTCATCCGGGGAGCTGTTTTTT.

This clone was detected a few times. The chain couples TRBV6-1 to TRBJ1-2, with 8 nucleotides matching TRBD1. The CDR3 has 14 amino acids. In germline, CDR1 is MNHNS, CDR2 SASEGT. With V trimmed by 2 bases and J by 6 bases, 5 bases remained unmatched. CDR3 sequence (DNA): TGTGCCAGCAGTGAACGGGCAGGGGGCGATGGCTACACCTTC. Translated, it gives CASSERAGGDGYTF.

The chain couples TRBV27 to TRBJ1-2; the D is unclear. The germline V gene encodes CDR1 MNHEY and CDR2 SMNVEV (reference sequence). V shed 6 bases and J shed 5 bases, with 10 bases lying between them. This CDR3 is built from 12 residues. The CDR3 here is CASRSLLYGYTF. The CDR3, as DNA: TGTGCCAGCAGATCACTTCTATATGGCTACACCTTC.

The V and J genes are TRBV9 and TRBJ1-1; D is unclear. Germline loops: CDR1 SGDLS, CDR2 YYNGEE. Trimming removed 7 bases from V and 2 bases from J, with 6 bases in between. There are 11 residues in the CDR3. The CDR3 DNA reads as TGTGCCAGCGGCAAAAACACTGAAGCTTTCTTT. Its translation: CASGKNTEAFF.

The chain links TRBV19 to TRBJ1-1; D gene ambiguous. Looked up from germline, CDR1 is LNHDA and CDR2 is SQIVND (reference sequence). The CDR3 runs 14 residues. The V end was cut by 1 base, the J end by 3 bases, with 9 bases between. The CDR3 protein is CASSIGGGYTEAFF. The CDR3 DNA reads as TGTGCCAGTAGTATAGGGGGAGGTTACACTGAAGCTTTCTTT. Full variable domain (remainder filled in from reference TRBV19 and TRBJ1-1): DGGITQSPKYLFRKEGQNVTLSCEQNLNHDAMYWYRQDPGQGLRLIYYSQIVNDFQKGDIAEGYSVSREKKESFPLTVTSAQKNPTAFYLCASSIGGGYTEAFFGQGTRLTVV.

This clone occurred a few times. The rearrangement joins TRBV2 to TRBJ1-1; D gene uncertain. This CDR3 is 12 amino acids long. V was cut by 5 bases and J by 5 bases, with 9 bases left in between. Germline V CDR1 and CDR2: SNHLY, FYNNEI. The DNA for the CDR3 is TGTGCCAGCAGTAACACGGGAACTGAAGCTTTCTTT. This translates into CASSNTGTEAFF.

This clone turned up a few times. J is TRBJ1-3 and V is TRBV11-2; D perhaps matches TRBD1 (6 bases). V lost 5 bases, J lost 0 bases, and 11 bases lay in between. This CDR3 spans 15 amino acids. Germline V CDR1 and CDR2: SGHAT, FQNNGV. This CDR3 is CASSPWDISGNTIYF. The DNA of the CDR3 is TGTGCCAGCAGCCCATGGGACATCTCTGGAAACACCATATATTTT.

The chain uses TRBV3-1 (or the pseudogene TRBV3-2) and TRBJ1-3; 9 bases match TRBD1. The CDR3 contains 21 residues. V trimming: 1 base; J trimming: 1 base; junction bases outside the gene matches: 17. The germline CDR1 and CDR2 sequences are LGHDT and YNNKEL (reference sequence). CDR3 nucleotide sequence: TGTGCCAGCAGCCAAGTCTTTGGGGGACAGGGCCTGGTTGGGTCTGGAAACACCATATATTTT. The encoded protein is CASSQVFGGQGLVGSGNTIYF.

The CDR3 here is CASSLGDRASPGELFF. The CDR3 region has the DNA TGCGCCAGCAGCTTGGGGGACAGGGCCTCACCGGGGGAGCTGTTTTTT. The gene calls are TRBV5-1 and TRBJ2-2, with 9 bases fitting TRBD1. This CDR3 is built from 16 residues. Germline V gene data show CDR1 as SGHRS and CDR2 as YFSETQ. J gave up 8 bases and V 0 bases, and 8 bases lay outside the gene matches.

J is TRBJ1-1 and V is TRBV4-1, with D hard to call. The CDR3 spans 14 residues. V lost 4 bases and J lost 1, with 10 bases in between. CDR1 is MGHRA, CDR2 YSYEKL, per germline. The CDR3 DNA reads as TGCGCCAGCAGCCCCATGAGGGAGAACACTGAAGCTTTCTTT. Protein: CASSPMRENTEAFF.